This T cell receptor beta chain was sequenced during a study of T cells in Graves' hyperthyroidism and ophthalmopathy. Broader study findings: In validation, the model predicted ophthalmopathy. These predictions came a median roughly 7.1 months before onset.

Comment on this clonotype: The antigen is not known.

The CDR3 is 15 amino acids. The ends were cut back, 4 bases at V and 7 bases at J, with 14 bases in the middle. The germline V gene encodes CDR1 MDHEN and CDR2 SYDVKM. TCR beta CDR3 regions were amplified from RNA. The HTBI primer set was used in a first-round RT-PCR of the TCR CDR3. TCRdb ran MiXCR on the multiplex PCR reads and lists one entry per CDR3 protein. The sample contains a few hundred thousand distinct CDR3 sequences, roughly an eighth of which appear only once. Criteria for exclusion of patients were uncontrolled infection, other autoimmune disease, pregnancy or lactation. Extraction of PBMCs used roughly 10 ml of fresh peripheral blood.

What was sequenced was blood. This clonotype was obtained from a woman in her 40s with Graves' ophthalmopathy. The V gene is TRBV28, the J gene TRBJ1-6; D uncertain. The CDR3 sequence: CASSSGPPTNSPLHF. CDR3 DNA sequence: TGTGCCAGCAGTTCCGGGCCTCCCACGAATTCACCCCTCCACTTT.